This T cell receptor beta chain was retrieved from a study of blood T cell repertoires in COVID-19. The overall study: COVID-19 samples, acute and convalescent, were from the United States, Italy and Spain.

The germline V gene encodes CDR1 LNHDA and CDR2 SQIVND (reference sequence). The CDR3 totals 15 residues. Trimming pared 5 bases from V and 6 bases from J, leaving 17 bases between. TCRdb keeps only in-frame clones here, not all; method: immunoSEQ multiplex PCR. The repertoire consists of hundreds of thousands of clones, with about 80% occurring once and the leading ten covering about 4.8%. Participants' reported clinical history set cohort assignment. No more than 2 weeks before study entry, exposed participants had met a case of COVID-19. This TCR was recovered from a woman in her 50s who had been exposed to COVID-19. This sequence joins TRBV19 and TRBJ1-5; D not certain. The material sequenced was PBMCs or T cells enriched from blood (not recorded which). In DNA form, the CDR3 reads TGTGCCAGTAGTCCTCCGTGGACTAGAGGTCAGCCCCAGCATTTT. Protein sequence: CASSPPWTRGQPQHF.